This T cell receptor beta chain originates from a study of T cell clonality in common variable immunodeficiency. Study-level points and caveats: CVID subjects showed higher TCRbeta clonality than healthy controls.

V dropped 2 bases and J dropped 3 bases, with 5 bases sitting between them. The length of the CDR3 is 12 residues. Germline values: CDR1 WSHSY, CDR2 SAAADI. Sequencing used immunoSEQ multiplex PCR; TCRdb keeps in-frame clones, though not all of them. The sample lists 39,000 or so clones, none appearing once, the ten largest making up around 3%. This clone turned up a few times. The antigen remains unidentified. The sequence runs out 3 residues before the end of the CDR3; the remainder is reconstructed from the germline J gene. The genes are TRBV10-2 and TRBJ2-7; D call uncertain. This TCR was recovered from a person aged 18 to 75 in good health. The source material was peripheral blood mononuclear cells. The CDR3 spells CASSELRYEQYF. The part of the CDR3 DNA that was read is TGCGCCAGCAGTGAGCTTCGCTACGAG.